One sample yielded the 5 T cell receptor beta chains listed below, sequenced in a study of blood T cells in healthy people across ages (dated by TCRdb to between 2014 and 2017). Libraries were prepared through 5' RACE. Sequencing relied on an Illumina HiSeq 2500. A second roughly 6 to 12 cycle PCR used a sample-barcoded 5' primer and a J-beta primer mix. TCRdb reprocessed the public reads (quality trimming at Q25 with fastp, clone calling with MiXCR) and kept in-frame beta chains. Every distinct CDR3 protein forms one entry, paired with its most common genes and DNA. The sample table holds 760,000 or so distinct CDR3 sequences, of which around a quarter were seen once. The ten largest make up 9.4% of the sample. These data also formed part of another study, on T cells of mothers and their children.

Sequences were obtained from blood. These receptor sequences come from a boy under 18 in good health.

The rearrangement links TRBV11-2 to TRBJ2-3; TRBD2 is a possible D gene (6 bases). V lost 5 bases and J lost 6, with 15 bases in between. The germline gives CDR1 SGHAT, CDR2 FQNNGV. This CDR3 spans 14 amino acids. CDR3 sequence reads: CASSTVRGRDTQYF. CDR3 bases: TGTGCCAGCAGCACAGTCCGGGGGAGGGATACGCAGTATTTT.

The V call is TRBV4-1, the J call TRBJ2-2, with D possibly being TRBD1 (5 bases). V was trimmed by 4 bases and J by 5 bases, leaving 20 bases between them. Germline V gene sequence: CDR1 MGHRA, CDR2 YSYEKL. The CDR3 length is 17 residues. The CDR3 DNA follows: TGCGCCAGCAGCCTCCTTTCCCAACAGGTCAATACCGGGGAGCTGTTTTTT. This codes for CASSLLSQQVNTGELFF.

The chain joins TRBV3-1 to TRBJ2-5; D not resolved. The J call could be wrong; TRBJ2-1 is a better fit for the DNA end. CDR1 is LGHDT and CDR2 is YNNKEL in the germline V gene (reference sequence). The CDR3 length is 12 residues. This CDR3 reads CASSQSDNEQFF. Here the CDR3 DNA reads TGTGCCAGCAGCCAATCTGACAATGAGCAGTTCTTC.

CDR3 DNA sequence: TGTGCCAGCAGTATAAGGAGCTACCCCTACGAGCAGTACTTC. It yields the protein CASSIRSYPYEQYF. The V call is TRBV28, the J call TRBJ2-7; no definite D call. Germline CDR1 reads MDHEN; CDR2 reads SYDVKM. Trimming removed 5 bases at V and 2 bases at J, with 13 bases between. The length of the CDR3 is 14 residues.

The chain has TRBV29-1 and TRBJ1-2, with 7 bases aligning to TRBD1. The junction had 11 bases not matched to a gene; V was cut back by 7 bases and J by 6 bases. This CDR3 contains 13 residues. Germline V gene sequence: CDR1 SQVTM, CDR2 ANQGSEA. In DNA form, the CDR3 reads TGCAGCGCAACAGCCGGGACAGATGATGGCTACACCTTC. Protein sequence: CSATAGTDDGYTF.